This T cell receptor beta chain derives from a study of beta chain features in type 1 diabetes. To note about this clone: Its antigen is as yet unknown.

Points from the study as a whole: All four CD4+ subsets of Type 1 diabetes patients contained TCRB CDR3s that were moderately but significantly shorter. The naive, central memory and Treg TCRB repertoires showed an apparent similarity that was greater among patients than among healthy donors. PCR might pick shorter templates more often, in the same way for patients and controls.

The CDR3 is made up of 14 amino acids. V shed 4 bases, J shed 4 bases, and the junction held 6 bases outside the gene matches. CDR1 is SGHNT, CDR2 YYREEE, per germline (reference sequence). Expressed TCRB transcripts were sequenced, since all the RNA that had been isolated was reverse transcribed. Measured with immunoSEQ multiplex PCR; TCRdb has only the in-frame clones, and not every one. The data hold under 300,000 clones, with around 13% observed a single time. The TCR was taken from a man aged 25-45 years with type 1 diabetes. The sequenced sample was naive CD4+ T cells from blood. This chain uses TRBV5-4 with TRBJ2-3; 7 nucleotides line up with TRBD2. CDR3 bases: TGTGCCAGCAGCGCGGGGGAGAGGGCAGATACGCAGTATTTT. This translates into CASSAGERADTQYF.